The rows below give T cell receptor beta chains drawn from one sample of a study of blood T cell repertoires in COVID-19. Method: immunoSEQ multiplex PCR; TCRdb's copy keeps in-frame clones and lacks some. The table records tens of thousands of clones, about nine tenths of them present only once. The sequenced sample consisted of peripheral blood. The receptors here all came from a woman older than 75 with active COVID-19. CDR3s include the opening cysteine and the closing phenylalanine or tryptophan. Each record gives: CDR3 protein, CDR3 DNA, J gene, CDR3 length, V gene, clone size, D gene. A D gene is named only where the DNA matches it firmly. Clone size is shown for a subset of rows, as once, few, many or a class of expanded clone.

cdr3_aa: CAWTRLAGGISSYNEQFF; cdr3_nt: TGTGCCTGGACCCGACTAGCGGGGGGGATCAGCTCCTACAATGAGCAGTTCTTC; j_call: TRBJ2-1; cdr3_length: 18; v_call: TRBV30; clone_size: NA; d_call: TRBD2
cdr3_aa: CAISEGTGEYEQYF; cdr3_nt: TGTGCCATCAGTGAGGGGACAGGGGAATACGAGCAGTACTTC; j_call: TRBJ2-7; cdr3_length: 14; v_call: TRBV10-3; clone_size: NA; d_call: TRBD1
cdr3_aa: CASSLSQGNTEAFF; cdr3_nt: TGTGCCAGCAGCTTATCCCAGGGAAACACTGAAGCTTTCTTT; j_call: TRBJ1-1; cdr3_length: 14; v_call: TRBV11-3; clone_size: NA; d_call: NA
cdr3_aa: CASSLSDIRLAEAFF; cdr3_nt: TGTGCCAGCAGTTTATCGGACATACGCCTCGCTGAAGCTTTCTTT; j_call: TRBJ1-1; cdr3_length: 15; v_call: TRBV28; clone_size: NA; d_call: NA
cdr3_aa: CASSVIIAGTSYEQYF; cdr3_nt: TGTGCCAGCAGCGTTATAATAGCGGGGACCTCCTACGAGCAGTACTTC; j_call: TRBJ2-7; cdr3_length: 16; v_call: TRBV28; clone_size: NA; d_call: TRBD2
cdr3_aa: CAWSGAGANSPLHF; cdr3_nt: TGTGCCTGGAGTGGGGCAGGGGCCAATTCACCCCTCCACTTT; j_call: TRBJ1-6; cdr3_length: 14; v_call: TRBV30; clone_size: NA; d_call: NA
cdr3_aa: CASSPGLREATNEKLFF; cdr3_nt: TGTGCCAGCAGCCCAGGGCTAAGGGAGGCAACTAATGAAAAACTGTTTTTT; j_call: TRBJ1-4; cdr3_length: 17; v_call: TRBV4-2; clone_size: few; d_call: NA
cdr3_aa: CASSSNRISYGYTF; cdr3_nt: TGTGCCAGCAGCTCGAACAGGATTTCCTATGGCTACACCTTC; j_call: TRBJ1-2; cdr3_length: 14; v_call: TRBV5-6; clone_size: NA; d_call: NA
cdr3_aa: CASSRQLGGNTEAFF; cdr3_nt: TGTGCCAGCAGCCGGCAGTTAGGGGGGAACACTGAAGCTTTCTTT; j_call: TRBJ1-1; cdr3_length: 15; v_call: TRBV3-1/TRBV3-2; clone_size: NA; d_call: NA
cdr3_aa: CASSPPGHPSSSYNSPLHF; cdr3_nt: TGTGCCAGCAGCCCCCCGGGACACCCCTCCAGCTCCTATAATTCACCCCTCCACTTT; j_call: TRBJ1-6; cdr3_length: 19; v_call: TRBV5-6; clone_size: NA; d_call: NA
cdr3_aa: CAWSVAVEQYF; cdr3_nt: TGTGCCTGGAGTGTAGCCGTCGAGCAGTACTTC; j_call: TRBJ2-7; cdr3_length: 11; v_call: TRBV30; clone_size: few; d_call: NA
cdr3_aa: CASCQDNSNQPQHF; cdr3_nt: TGTGCCAGCTGCCAAGACAATAGCAATCAGCCCCAGCATTTT; j_call: TRBJ1-5; cdr3_length: 14; v_call: TRBV6-5; clone_size: NA; d_call: NA
cdr3_aa: CASSLGHMAGYTF; cdr3_nt: TGTGCCAGCAGCTTAGGACACATGGCTGGCTACACCTTC; j_call: TRBJ1-2; cdr3_length: 13; v_call: TRBV11-2; clone_size: NA; d_call: NA
cdr3_aa: CAWGRRTDWAEKLFF; cdr3_nt: TGTGCCTGGGGAAGACGGACAGATTGGGCTGAAAAACTGTTTTTT; j_call: TRBJ1-4; cdr3_length: 15; v_call: TRBV30; clone_size: NA; d_call: NA
cdr3_aa: CASSLPGSGQGAGETQYF; cdr3_nt: TGTGCCAGCAGCCTACCAGGGTCCGGTCAGGGGGCTGGGGAGACCCAGTACTTC; j_call: TRBJ2-5; cdr3_length: 18; v_call: TRBV11-2; clone_size: few; d_call: TRBD1
cdr3_aa: CASNEGTGVPPTYEQYF; cdr3_nt: TGTGCCAGTAACGAGGGGACAGGCGTTCCCCCCACCTACGAGCAGTACTTC; j_call: TRBJ2-7; cdr3_length: 17; v_call: TRBV25-1; clone_size: NA; d_call: TRBD1
cdr3_aa: CASSSGQGAYEQYF; cdr3_nt: TGTGCCAGCAGCTCTGGACAGGGGGCCTACGAGCAGTACTTC; j_call: TRBJ2-7; cdr3_length: 14; v_call: TRBV5-4; clone_size: NA; d_call: TRBD1
cdr3_aa: CASSVGQGVGEQYF; cdr3_nt: TGTGCCAGCTCGGTGGGACAGGGGGTAGGCGAGCAGTACTTC; j_call: TRBJ2-7; cdr3_length: 14; v_call: TRBV18; clone_size: NA; d_call: TRBD1
cdr3_aa: CASSFGQGGETQYF; cdr3_nt: TGCGCCAGCAGCTTCGGACAGGGAGGGGAGACCCAGTACTTC; j_call: TRBJ2-5; cdr3_length: 14; v_call: TRBV5-1; clone_size: once; d_call: NA
cdr3_aa: CASSFSSGGHNEQFF; cdr3_nt: TGTGCCAGCAGCTTTTCTAGCGGGGGCCACAATGAGCAGTTCTTC; j_call: TRBJ2-1; cdr3_length: 15; v_call: TRBV7-6; clone_size: NA; d_call: TRBD2
cdr3_aa: CATSVGTSGDEQFF; cdr3_nt: TGTGCCACCAGTGTCGGGACTAGCGGCGATGAGCAGTTCTTC; j_call: TRBJ2-1; cdr3_length: 14; v_call: TRBV24-1; clone_size: NA; d_call: TRBD2
cdr3_aa: CASTDRDTGELFF; cdr3_nt: TGCGCCAGCACGGACAGGGACACCGGGGAGCTGTTTTTT; j_call: TRBJ2-2; cdr3_length: 13; v_call: TRBV5-1; clone_size: NA; d_call: TRBD1
cdr3_aa: CASSLAESSRYGYTF; cdr3_nt: TGTGCCAGCAGCTTGGCGGAGTCTTCCAGATATGGCTACACCTTC; j_call: TRBJ1-2; cdr3_length: 15; v_call: TRBV5-4; clone_size: NA; d_call: NA
cdr3_aa: CASSSSPTGGNGYTF; cdr3_nt: TGTGCCAGCAGCTCATCGCCCACAGGGGGGAATGGCTACACCTTC; j_call: TRBJ1-2; cdr3_length: 15; v_call: TRBV7-9; clone_size: NA; d_call: TRBD1
cdr3_aa: CASSSPTSGGPNTGELFF; cdr3_nt: TGTGCCAGTAGTTCCCCCACTAGCGGGGGACCGAACACCGGGGAGCTGTTTTTT; j_call: TRBJ2-2; cdr3_length: 18; v_call: TRBV19; clone_size: NA; d_call: TRBD2
cdr3_aa: CASRLQGGNQPQHF; cdr3_nt: TGTGCCAGCAGATTACAGGGGGGCAATCAGCCCCAGCATTTT; j_call: TRBJ1-5; cdr3_length: 14; v_call: TRBV6-6; clone_size: few; d_call: TRBD1
cdr3_aa: CASKVAGWGYEQYF; cdr3_nt: TGTGCCAGCAAAGTGGCGGGGTGGGGATACGAGCAGTACTTC; j_call: TRBJ2-7; cdr3_length: 14; v_call: TRBV7-2; clone_size: NA; d_call: NA
cdr3_aa: CASSPRTGQETQYF; cdr3_nt: TGTGCCAGCTCACCTCGGACAGGACAAGAGACCCAGTACTTC; j_call: TRBJ2-5; cdr3_length: 14; v_call: TRBV18; clone_size: NA; d_call: TRBD1
cdr3_aa: CASSATGATNQPQHF; cdr3_nt: TGTGCCAGTAGTGCCACAGGGGCGACCAATCAGCCCCAGCATTTT; j_call: TRBJ1-5; cdr3_length: 15; v_call: TRBV19; clone_size: once; d_call: TRBD1
cdr3_aa: CASSPRDYGYTF; cdr3_nt: TGTGCCAGCAGCCCTAGAGACTATGGCTACACCTTC; j_call: TRBJ1-2; cdr3_length: 12; v_call: TRBV7-2; clone_size: NA; d_call: NA
cdr3_aa: CASSLNRGSYEQYF; cdr3_nt: TGTGCCAGCAGCTTAAATCGGGGGTCCTACGAGCAGTACTTC; j_call: TRBJ2-7; cdr3_length: 14; v_call: TRBV7-2; clone_size: NA; d_call: NA
cdr3_aa: CASSEANGTPNYGYTF; cdr3_nt: TGTGCCAGCAGTGAAGCGAATGGTACTCCTAACTATGGCTACACCTTC; j_call: TRBJ1-2; cdr3_length: 16; v_call: TRBV2; clone_size: NA; d_call: NA
cdr3_aa: CASSQADSPYGYTF; cdr3_nt: TGTGCCAGCTCACAGGCAGACAGCCCCTATGGCTACACCTTC; j_call: TRBJ1-2; cdr3_length: 14; v_call: TRBV18; clone_size: NA; d_call: NA
cdr3_aa: CASSQDSGREYGYTF; cdr3_nt: TGCGCCAGCAGCCAAGATTCAGGAAGAGAATATGGCTACACCTTC; j_call: TRBJ1-2; cdr3_length: 15; v_call: TRBV4-3; clone_size: NA; d_call: NA
cdr3_aa: CASSVVGSGGPGRNTGELFF; cdr3_nt: TGTGCCAGCAGCGTAGTTGGTAGCGGGGGGCCCGGACGTAACACCGGGGAGCTGTTTTTT; j_call: TRBJ2-2; cdr3_length: 20; v_call: TRBV9; clone_size: NA; d_call: TRBD2
cdr3_aa: CASSYPTGTEAFF; cdr3_nt: TGTGCCAGCAGTTACCCAACTGGTACTGAAGCTTTCTTT; j_call: TRBJ1-1; cdr3_length: 13; v_call: TRBV6-6; clone_size: NA; d_call: NA
cdr3_aa: CASSRTTGGAYHYGYTF; cdr3_nt: TGTGCCAGCAGCCGCACTACAGGGGGCGCTTACCACTATGGCTACACCTTC; j_call: TRBJ1-2; cdr3_length: 17; v_call: TRBV7-2; clone_size: few; d_call: TRBD1
cdr3_aa: CASTKIPGQGHTEAFF; cdr3_nt: TGTGCCAGTACCAAGATCCCGGGACAGGGCCACACTGAAGCTTTCTTT; j_call: TRBJ1-1; cdr3_length: 16; v_call: TRBV19; clone_size: NA; d_call: TRBD1
cdr3_aa: CATSRLRSTSGGFSSTDTQYF; cdr3_nt: TGTGCCACCAGCAGGCTCCGAAGCACTAGCGGGGGATTCTCTAGCACAGATACGCAGTATTTT; j_call: TRBJ2-3; cdr3_length: 21; v_call: TRBV15; clone_size: NA; d_call: TRBD2
cdr3_aa: CASRGQDQANYGYTF; cdr3_nt: TGTGCCAGTAGGGGACAGGACCAAGCTAACTATGGCTACACCTTC; j_call: TRBJ1-2; cdr3_length: 15; v_call: TRBV19; clone_size: NA; d_call: TRBD1
cdr3_aa: CASSTGTGHTDTQYF; cdr3_nt: TGTGCCAGTAGTACTGGGACAGGGCATACAGATACGCAGTATTTT; j_call: TRBJ2-3; cdr3_length: 15; v_call: TRBV19; clone_size: once; d_call: TRBD1
cdr3_aa: CASTDLASKETQYF; cdr3_nt: TGTGCCAGCACCGATTTAGCCTCCAAAGAGACCCAGTACTTC; j_call: TRBJ2-5; cdr3_length: 14; v_call: TRBV7-2; clone_size: NA; d_call: NA
cdr3_aa: CASSQGGAGTGLLAREAFF; cdr3_nt: TGCGCCAGCAGCCAAGGGGGGGCCGGGACAGGGTTATTAGCAAGGGAAGCTTTCTTT; j_call: TRBJ1-1; cdr3_length: 19; v_call: TRBV4-3; clone_size: NA; d_call: TRBD1
cdr3_aa: CASFLSGNTEAFF; cdr3_nt: TGTGCCAGCTTTCTTTCGGGAAACACTGAAGCTTTCTTT; j_call: TRBJ1-1; cdr3_length: 13; v_call: TRBV27; clone_size: NA; d_call: NA